These T cell receptor beta chains were read from a single sample in a study of T cell repertoires in cytomegalovirus infection. From the reads, TCRdb called clonotypes with MiXCR, one entry per CDR3 protein. Of about 530,000 distinct CDR3 sequences listed, 26% were seen once; the top ten hold 13%. The sequencing input was PBMCs. These receptors were taken from a human donor in good health (CMV status not recorded). Some clones in this sample may be carry-over from other donors' samples. CDR3s include the opening cysteine and the closing phenylalanine or tryptophan. D genes are given only for firm matches. The listing skips clone size in some rows; elsewhere it reads once, few, many or a size class.

clone size: NA; D gene: NA; V gene: TRBV2; J gene: TRBJ2-1; CDR3 DNA: TGTGCCAGCAGTGCCCGGGAGGAGCAGTTCTTC; CDR3 protein: CASSAREEQFF
clone size: many; D gene: NA; V gene: TRBV7-3; J gene: TRBJ2-5; CDR3 DNA: TGTGCCAGCAGCTTAACTCGGCAAGAGACCCAGTACTTC; CDR3 protein: CASSLTRQETQYF
clone size: NA; D gene: TRBD1; V gene: TRBV20-1; J gene: TRBJ2-5; CDR3 DNA: TGCAGTGCCCGTAACAGGGGAAAGGCGAACCAAGAGACCCAGTACTTC; CDR3 protein: CSARNRGKANQETQYF
clone size: NA; D gene: NA; V gene: TRBV20-1; J gene: TRBJ1-5; CDR3 DNA: TGCAGTGCCACCACCGGACAGAATCAGCCCCAGCATTTT; CDR3 protein: CSATTGQNQPQHF
clone size: few; D gene: NA; V gene: TRBV6-1; J gene: TRBJ2-5; CDR3 DNA: TGTGCCAGCAGTGAATCCTCTATCCGAGTCTTTCAAGAGACCCAGTACTTC; CDR3 protein: CASSESSIRVFQETQYF
clone size: few; D gene: TRBD2; V gene: TRBV24-1; J gene: TRBJ2-1; CDR3 DNA: TGTGCCACCAGTGAAACGACTAGCGGGAGGGCCATCAATGAGCAGTTCTTC; CDR3 protein: CATSETTSGRAINEQFF
clone size: NA; D gene: TRBD2; V gene: TRBV10-3; J gene: TRBJ2-5; CDR3 DNA: TGTGCCATCAGTGAGTCCCGACTAGCGGAGACCCAGTACTTC; CDR3 protein: CAISESRLAETQYF
clone size: few; D gene: NA; V gene: TRBV5-4; J gene: TRBJ2-2; CDR3 DNA: TGTGCCAGCACCCTAAATGGGGACCGGGAGCTGTTTTTT; CDR3 protein: CASTLNGDRELFF
clone size: few; D gene: NA; V gene: TRBV19; J gene: TRBJ1-6; CDR3 DNA: TGTGCCAGTAGCACAGGTCGAAGCTCCTATAATTCACCCCTCCACTTT; CDR3 protein: CASSTGRSSYNSPLHF
clone size: many; D gene: TRBD1; V gene: TRBV6-5; J gene: TRBJ1-5; CDR3 DNA: TGTGCCAGCAGTCCACAGGGGGATTATCAGCCCCAGCATTTT; CDR3 protein: CASSPQGDYQPQHF
clone size: NA; D gene: TRBD2; V gene: TRBV2; J gene: TRBJ2-2; CDR3 DNA: TGTGCCAGCAGTGAAGCTCTCGGACTAGCGGGCGCGAACACCGGGGAGCTGTTTTTT; CDR3 protein: CASSEALGLAGANTGELFF
clone size: NA; D gene: TRBD1; V gene: TRBV4-1; J gene: TRBJ1-1; CDR3 DNA: TGCGCCAGCAGCCAAGGGAGACAGGGCCCGAGGAACACTGAAGCTTTCTTT; CDR3 protein: CASSQGRQGPRNTEAFF
clone size: NA; D gene: TRBD1; V gene: TRBV7-2; J gene: TRBJ2-7; CDR3 DNA: TGTGCCAGCAGCCACCGGGACAGGGTCAACGAGCAGTACTTC; CDR3 protein: CASSHRDRVNEQYF
clone size: NA; D gene: NA; V gene: TRBV19; J gene: TRBJ1-2; CDR3 DNA: TGTGCCAGTAGTATTTCCCCCGGATGGGGTAACTATGGCTACACCTTC; CDR3 protein: CASSISPGWGNYGYTF
clone size: NA; D gene: NA; V gene: TRBV6-5; J gene: TRBJ1-5; CDR3 DNA: TGTGCCAGCAGTTACGGGGCAGGGGAACAGCCCCAGCATTTT; CDR3 protein: CASSYGAGEQPQHF
clone size: few; D gene: TRBD2; V gene: TRBV6-1; J gene: TRBJ2-1; CDR3 DNA: TGTGCCAGCAGTGAGACTAGCGGGAGCCACAATGAGCAGTTCTTC; CDR3 protein: CASSETSGSHNEQFF